This T cell receptor (beta chain) was recovered during a study of blood T cells in healthy people across ages. The second PCR ran about 6 to 11 cycles with a sample-barcoded 5' primer and J-beta primers. TCRdb recomputed calls from the 5' RACE reads with MiXCR, one row per CDR3 protein. Of 750,000 or so distinct CDR3 sequences listed, just under 25% were seen once; the top ten hold 9.4%. This CDR3 region has 11 residues. The V end was cut by 6 bases, the J end by 6 bases, with 9 bases between. In germline, CDR1 is SGHTA, CDR2 FQGNSA. Turning to this clonotype: Antigen specificity is unknown.

Study outcomes and limitations: Whereas aged donors had fewer naive CD4+ cells, long-lived donors had more of them and higher diversity.

These data also formed part of another study, on T cells of mothers and their children. That work contributes: Samples came from a few healthy Caucasian mothers and their six children. Regardless of relatedness, pairs show thymic selection shaping TCR recombination output in a similar manner. Related pairs of mothers and children showed slightly higher, non-significant overlap versus unrelated pairs.

Sequencing was performed on blood. The chain uses TRBV7-2 and TRBJ2-7; D unresolved. The receptor comes from a boy younger than 18 in good health. The CDR3 nucleotides read TGTGCCAGCAGGGCTGTATTCGAGCAGTACTTC. It is translated as CASRAVFEQYF.